Listed below are T cell receptor beta chains from one sample, sequenced in a study of post-analysis software for immune sequencing data. A single record per CDR3 protein comes from TCRdb applying MiXCR to the PCR reads. The data show approximately 730,000 distinct CDR3 sequences, just over 45% seen once. The sequencing input was blood. These receptors were taken from a girl aged 5-17 years with multiple sclerosis. CDR3s include the opening cysteine and the closing phenylalanine or tryptophan. The D gene is left open where the match is weak. A clone size is listed for some rows: how often the clone was seen (once, few, many), or a class if it is expanded.

v_gene: TRBV5-1; j_gene: TRBJ2-7; len: 14; d_gene: NA; abundance: many; CDR3aa: CASSLVGGNYEQYF; CDR3nt: TGCGCCAGCAGCCTTGTGGGGGGCAACTACGAGCAGTACTTC
v_gene: TRBV13; j_gene: TRBJ2-6; len: 15; d_gene: TRBD1; abundance: few; CDR3aa: CASSKDRAGANVLTF; CDR3nt: TGTGCCAGCAGCAAGGACAGGGCTGGGGCCAACGTCCTGACTTTC
v_gene: TRBV14; j_gene: TRBJ2-7; len: 15; d_gene: NA; abundance: once; CDR3aa: CASSQYITTPYEQYF; CDR3nt: TGTGCCAGCAGCCAATACATAACAACCCCCTACGAGCAGTACTTC
v_gene: TRBV18; j_gene: TRBJ2-7; len: 14; d_gene: TRBD2; abundance: NA; CDR3aa: CASSRSGRAYEQYF; CDR3nt: TGTGCCAGCTCGCGGAGCGGGAGGGCCTACGAGCAGTACTTC
v_gene: TRBV9; j_gene: TRBJ1-2; len: 15; d_gene: NA; abundance: NA; CDR3aa: CASSPAEGIHYGYTF; CDR3nt: TGTGCCAGCAGCCCGGCTGAGGGAATTCACTATGGCTACACCTTC
v_gene: TRBV27; j_gene: TRBJ2-7; len: 14; d_gene: TRBD2; abundance: few; CDR3aa: CASSSLAQGYEQYF; CDR3nt: TGTGCCAGCAGTTCACTAGCGCAGGGCTACGAGCAGTACTTC
v_gene: TRBV11-3; j_gene: TRBJ2-7; len: 14; d_gene: TRBD1; abundance: NA; CDR3aa: CASSSPDRGYEQYF; CDR3nt: TGTGCCAGCAGCTCCCCGGACAGGGGCTACGAGCAGTACTTC
v_gene: TRBV5-1; j_gene: TRBJ2-5; len: 14; d_gene: NA; abundance: few; CDR3aa: CASSLQGSGETQYF; CDR3nt: TGCGCCAGCAGCCTACAGGGATCTGGAGAGACCCAGTACTTC
v_gene: TRBV12-3/TRBV12-4; j_gene: TRBJ1-1; len: 13; d_gene: NA; abundance: NA; CDR3aa: CASSLQEETEAFF; CDR3nt: TGTGCCAGCAGTTTACAAGAGGAGACTGAAGCTTTCTTT
v_gene: TRBV9; j_gene: TRBJ2-3; len: 16; d_gene: NA; abundance: NA; CDR3aa: CASSVDYRISTDTQYF; CDR3nt: TGTGCCAGCAGCGTAGACTACCGGATTAGCACAGATACGCAGTATTTT
v_gene: TRBV4-3; j_gene: TRBJ2-4; len: 13; d_gene: NA; abundance: once; CDR3aa: CASSQDAENIQYF; CDR3nt: TGCGCCAGCAGCCAAGACGCAGAAAACATTCAGTACTTC
v_gene: TRBV6-2/TRBV6-3; j_gene: TRBJ1-1; len: 14; d_gene: NA; abundance: NA; CDR3aa: CASSWRQLNTEAFF; CDR3nt: TGTGCCAGCAGTTGGAGGCAGCTGAACACTGAAGCTTTCTTT
v_gene: TRBV7-2; j_gene: TRBJ2-3; len: 19; d_gene: NA; abundance: NA; CDR3aa: CASSVEVFGTGVSGDTQYF; CDR3nt: TGTGCCAGCAGCGTAGAAGTTTTTGGGACCGGGGTGTCCGGAGATACGCAGTATTTT
v_gene: TRBV15; j_gene: TRBJ2-7; len: 16; d_gene: TRBD2; abundance: few; CDR3aa: CATSSPLADVSYEQYF; CDR3nt: TGTGCCACCAGCAGTCCCCTAGCGGACGTCTCCTACGAGCAGTACTTC
v_gene: TRBV6-1; j_gene: TRBJ2-5; len: 17; d_gene: TRBD2; abundance: once; CDR3aa: CASSELGLAGVDGTQYF; CDR3nt: TGTGCCAGCAGTGAATTGGGGCTAGCGGGAGTCGATGGGACCCAGTACTTC
v_gene: TRBV6-2/TRBV6-3; j_gene: TRBJ2-7; len: 15; d_gene: NA; abundance: NA; CDR3aa: CASSYTTELAGEQYF; CDR3nt: TGTGCCAGCAGTTATACAACGGAGCTGGCTGGCGAGCAGTACTTC
v_gene: TRBV12-3/TRBV12-4; j_gene: TRBJ1-5; len: 14; d_gene: NA; abundance: NA; CDR3aa: CASQGPYSNQPQHF; CDR3nt: TGTGCCAGTCAGGGGCCTTATAGCAATCAGCCCCAGCATTTT
v_gene: TRBV12-3/TRBV12-4; j_gene: TRBJ2-7; len: 16; d_gene: TRBD1; abundance: few; CDR3aa: CASSLAPGTGSYEQYF; CDR3nt: TGTGCCAGCAGTTTAGCACCCGGGACAGGGTCCTACGAGCAGTACTTC
v_gene: TRBV12-3/TRBV12-4; j_gene: TRBJ2-7; len: 14; d_gene: NA; abundance: few; CDR3aa: CASRLDRSSYEQYF; CDR3nt: TGTGCCAGCAGGTTAGACCGTAGCTCCTACGAGCAGTACTTC
v_gene: TRBV4-3; j_gene: TRBJ2-3; len: 15; d_gene: NA; abundance: NA; CDR3aa: CASSPRGRDVDTQYF; CDR3nt: TGCGCCAGCAGCCCAAGGGGGAGGGACGTAGATACGCAGTATTTT
v_gene: TRBV24-1; j_gene: TRBJ2-2; len: 13; d_gene: NA; abundance: few; CDR3aa: CATRAPLAGELFF; CDR3nt: TGTGCCACCAGGGCCCCCTTGGCCGGGGAGCTGTTTTTT
v_gene: TRBV4-3; j_gene: TRBJ2-1; len: 17; d_gene: NA; abundance: NA; CDR3aa: CASSQELVGGLGNEQFF; CDR3nt: TGCGCCAGCAGCCAAGAGTTAGTGGGAGGCCTGGGGAATGAGCAGTTCTTC
v_gene: TRBV27; j_gene: TRBJ2-7; len: 13; d_gene: NA; abundance: NA; CDR3aa: CASQPRETYEQYF; CDR3nt: TGTGCCAGCCAGCCCCGAGAGACCTACGAGCAGTACTTC
v_gene: TRBV25-1; j_gene: TRBJ2-1; len: 16; d_gene: TRBD1; abundance: few; CDR3aa: CASSGSGQGTYNEQFF; CDR3nt: TGTGCCAGCAGTGGATCGGGACAGGGAACCTACAATGAGCAGTTCTTC
v_gene: TRBV4-3; j_gene: TRBJ2-7; len: 15; d_gene: NA; abundance: few; CDR3aa: CASSQVSSASYEQYF; CDR3nt: TGCGCCAGCAGCCAAGTTTCTAGCGCATCCTACGAGCAGTACTTC
v_gene: TRBV5-1; j_gene: TRBJ2-7; len: 15; d_gene: NA; abundance: NA; CDR3aa: CASSQQTGNPYEQYF; CDR3nt: TGCGCCAGCAGCCAACAAACCGGGAACCCCTACGAGCAGTACTTC